This T cell receptor beta chain was identified in a study of shared clonotypes between healthy human individuals. Study at large: A couple of women and a few men aged 18 to 49 served as donors.

This CDR3 has 15 residues. Germline V gene lookup returns CDR1 SGDLS and CDR2 YYNGEE. Trimming stripped 3 bases from V and 0 bases from J, with 7 bases between. Some clones are missing from TCRdb's copy, which holds only in-frame ones; the method was immunoSEQ multiplex PCR. The table has about 2 million clones, approximately 95% seen once; the top ten hold around 1.2%. Points on this clone: The antigen is unknown. Other nucleotide sequences from this sample produce the same CDR3.

Naive CD8 cells lacked CD45RO and underwent positive selection for CCR7, leaving out terminally differentiated effector memory CD45RA+ cells. Study-wide results and limits: Memory subsets generally showed smaller estimated richness than naive subsets did.

This TCR was sampled from a man younger than 35 in good health. The chain joins TRBV9 to TRBJ2-6, with D possibly matching TRBD1 (5 bases). Sample: naive CD8+ T cells sorted from blood. DNA for the CDR3: TGTGCCAGCAGCGGACAGAGCTCTGGGGCCAACGTCCTGACTTTC. Translation: CASSGQSSGANVLTF.